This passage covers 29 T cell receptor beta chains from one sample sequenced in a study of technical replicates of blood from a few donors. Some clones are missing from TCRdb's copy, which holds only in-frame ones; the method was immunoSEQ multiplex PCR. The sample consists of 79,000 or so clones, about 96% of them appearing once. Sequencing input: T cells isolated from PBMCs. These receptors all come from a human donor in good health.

CDR3: CASSIEGGPSTDTQYF. Here the CDR3 DNA reads TGTGCCAGTAGTATTGAGGGAGGGCCGAGCACAGATACGCAGTATTTT. The chain joins TRBV19 to TRBJ2-3; 7 positions agree with TRBD2. This CDR3 is 16 amino acids long. From germline, CDR1 is LNHDA and CDR2 SQIVND (reference sequence). After removal of 3 bases from V and 0 bases from J, the junction contained 6 bases not matched to a gene.

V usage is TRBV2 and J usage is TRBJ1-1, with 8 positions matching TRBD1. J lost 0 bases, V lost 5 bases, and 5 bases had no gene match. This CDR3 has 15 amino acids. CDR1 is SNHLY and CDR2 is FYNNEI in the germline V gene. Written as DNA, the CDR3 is TGTGCCAGCAGTCCGGGACAGGCCATGAACACTGAAGCTTTCTTT. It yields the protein CASSPGQAMNTEAFF.

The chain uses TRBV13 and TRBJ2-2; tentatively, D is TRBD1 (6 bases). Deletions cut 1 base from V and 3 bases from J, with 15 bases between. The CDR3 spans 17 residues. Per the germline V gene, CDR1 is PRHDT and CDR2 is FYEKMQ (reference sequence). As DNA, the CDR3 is TGTGCCAGCAGCTTAGCGTGGACAGACACGTACACCGGGGAGCTGTTTTTT. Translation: CASSLAWTDTYTGELFF.

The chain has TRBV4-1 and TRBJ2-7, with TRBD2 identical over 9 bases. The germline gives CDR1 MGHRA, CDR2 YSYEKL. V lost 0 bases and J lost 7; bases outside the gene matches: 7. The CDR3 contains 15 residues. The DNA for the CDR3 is TGCGCCAGCAGCCAAGATCTTGGCGGGAGGGTTGAGCAGTACTTC. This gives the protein CASSQDLGGRVEQYF.

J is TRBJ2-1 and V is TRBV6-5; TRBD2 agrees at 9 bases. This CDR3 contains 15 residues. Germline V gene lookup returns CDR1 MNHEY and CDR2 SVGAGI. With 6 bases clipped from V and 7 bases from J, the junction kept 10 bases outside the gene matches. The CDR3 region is CASSMSLAGFNEQFF. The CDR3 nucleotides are TGTGCCAGCAGCATGAGTCTAGCGGGATTTAATGAGCAGTTCTTC.

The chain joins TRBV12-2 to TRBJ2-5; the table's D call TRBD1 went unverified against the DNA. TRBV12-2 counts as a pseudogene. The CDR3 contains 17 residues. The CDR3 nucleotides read TGTGCAAGTCGCCCCGACCCACAGGGAGTAGGGCAAGAGACCCAGTACTTC. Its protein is CASRPDPQGVGQETQYF.

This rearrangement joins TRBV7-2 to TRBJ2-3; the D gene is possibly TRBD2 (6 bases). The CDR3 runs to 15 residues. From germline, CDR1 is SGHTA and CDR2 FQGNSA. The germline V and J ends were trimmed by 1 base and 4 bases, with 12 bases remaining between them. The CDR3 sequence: CASSLGSSEADTQYF. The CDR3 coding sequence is TGTGCCAGCAGCTTAGGTTCTAGCGAGGCAGATACGCAGTATTTT.

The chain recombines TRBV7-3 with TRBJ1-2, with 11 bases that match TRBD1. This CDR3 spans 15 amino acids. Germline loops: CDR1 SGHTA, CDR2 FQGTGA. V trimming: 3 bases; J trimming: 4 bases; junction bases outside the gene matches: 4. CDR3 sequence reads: CASSLGQGGAYGYTF. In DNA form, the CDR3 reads TGTGCCAGCAGCTTGGGACAGGGGGGAGCCTATGGCTACACCTTC.

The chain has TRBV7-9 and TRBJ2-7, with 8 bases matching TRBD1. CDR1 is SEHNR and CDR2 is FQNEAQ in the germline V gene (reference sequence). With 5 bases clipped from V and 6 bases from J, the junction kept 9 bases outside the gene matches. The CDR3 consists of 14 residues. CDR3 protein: CASSPQRTGFEQYF. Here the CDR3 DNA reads TGTGCCAGCAGCCCCCAGCGGACAGGGTTCGAGCAGTACTTC. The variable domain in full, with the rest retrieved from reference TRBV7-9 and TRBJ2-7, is DTGVSQNPRHKITKRGQNVTFRCDPISEHNRLYWYRQTLGQGPEFLTYFQNEAQLEKSRLLSDRFSAERPKGSFSTLEIQRTEQGDSAMYLCASSPQRTGFEQYFGPGTRLTVT.

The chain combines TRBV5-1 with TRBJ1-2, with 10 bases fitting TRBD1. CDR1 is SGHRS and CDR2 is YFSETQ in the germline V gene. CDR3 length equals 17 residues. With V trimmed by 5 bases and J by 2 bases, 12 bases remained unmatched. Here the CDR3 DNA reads TGCGCCAGCAGTCCGACCGGACAGGGGGTTTCGAACTATGGCTACACCTTC. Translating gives CASSPTGQGVSNYGYTF. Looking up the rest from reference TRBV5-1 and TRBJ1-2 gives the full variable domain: KAGVTQTPRYLIKTRGQQVTLSCSPISGHRSVSWYQQTPGQGLQFLFEYFSETQRNKGNFPGRFSGRQFSNSRSEMNVSTLELGDSALYLCASSPTGQGVSNYGYTFGSGTRLTVV.

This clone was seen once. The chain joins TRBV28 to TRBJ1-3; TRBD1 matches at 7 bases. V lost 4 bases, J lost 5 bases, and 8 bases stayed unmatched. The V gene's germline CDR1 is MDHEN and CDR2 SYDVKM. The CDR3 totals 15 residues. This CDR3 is CASSSDRVDRNTIYF. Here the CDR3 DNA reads TGTGCCAGCAGTTCCGACAGGGTTGATAGAAACACCATATATTTT. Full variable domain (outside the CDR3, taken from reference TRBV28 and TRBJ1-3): DVKVTQSSRYLVKRTGEKVFLECVQDMDHENMFWYRQDPGLGLRLIYFSYDVKMKEKGDIPEGYSVSREKKERFSLILESASTNQTSMYLCASSSDRVDRNTIYFGEGSWLTVV.

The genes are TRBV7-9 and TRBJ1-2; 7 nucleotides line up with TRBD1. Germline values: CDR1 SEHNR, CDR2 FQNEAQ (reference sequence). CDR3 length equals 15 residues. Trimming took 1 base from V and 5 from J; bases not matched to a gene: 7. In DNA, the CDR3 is TGTGCCAGCAGCTTAGGAGGGGGCGAAGTGTATGGCTACACCTTC. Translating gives CASSLGGGEVYGYTF.

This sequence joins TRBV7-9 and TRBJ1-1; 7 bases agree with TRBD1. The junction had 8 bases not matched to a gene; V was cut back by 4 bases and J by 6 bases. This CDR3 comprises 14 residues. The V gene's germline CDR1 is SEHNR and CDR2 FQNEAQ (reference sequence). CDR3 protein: CASSYRQGWPEAFF. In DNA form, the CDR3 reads TGTGCCAGCAGCTACCGACAGGGTTGGCCTGAAGCTTTCTTT.

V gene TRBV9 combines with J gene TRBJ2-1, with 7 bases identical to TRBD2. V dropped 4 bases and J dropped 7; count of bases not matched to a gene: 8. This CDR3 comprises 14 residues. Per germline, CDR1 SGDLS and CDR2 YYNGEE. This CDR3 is CASSPGGLHNEQFF. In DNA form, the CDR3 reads TGTGCCAGCAGCCCGGGAGGACTGCATAATGAGCAGTTCTTC.

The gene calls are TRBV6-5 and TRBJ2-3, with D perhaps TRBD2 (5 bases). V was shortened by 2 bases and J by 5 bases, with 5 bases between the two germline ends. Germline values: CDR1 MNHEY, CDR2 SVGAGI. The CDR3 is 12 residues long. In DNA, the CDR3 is TGTGCCAGCAGTTACGAGGGAGATACGCAGTATTTT. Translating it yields CASSYEGDTQYF.

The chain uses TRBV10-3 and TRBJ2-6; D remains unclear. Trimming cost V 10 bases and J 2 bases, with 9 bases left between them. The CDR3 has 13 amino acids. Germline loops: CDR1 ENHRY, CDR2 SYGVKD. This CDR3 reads CATLVAGANVLTF. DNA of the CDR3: TGTGCCACCTTAGTCGCTGGGGCCAACGTCCTGACTTTC.

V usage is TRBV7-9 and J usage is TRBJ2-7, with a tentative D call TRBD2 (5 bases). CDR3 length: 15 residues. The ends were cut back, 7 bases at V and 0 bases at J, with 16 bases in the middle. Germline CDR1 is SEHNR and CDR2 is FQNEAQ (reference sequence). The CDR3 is CASTRPGISSYEQYF. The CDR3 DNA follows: TGTGCCAGCACACGGCCGGGAATTTCCTCCTACGAGCAGTACTTC.

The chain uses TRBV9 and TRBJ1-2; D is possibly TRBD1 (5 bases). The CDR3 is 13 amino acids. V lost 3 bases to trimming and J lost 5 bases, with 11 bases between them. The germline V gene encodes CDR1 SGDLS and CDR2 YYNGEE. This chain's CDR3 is CASSATDRYGYTF. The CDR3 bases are TGTGCCAGCAGCGCGACAGACCGGTATGGCTACACCTTC.

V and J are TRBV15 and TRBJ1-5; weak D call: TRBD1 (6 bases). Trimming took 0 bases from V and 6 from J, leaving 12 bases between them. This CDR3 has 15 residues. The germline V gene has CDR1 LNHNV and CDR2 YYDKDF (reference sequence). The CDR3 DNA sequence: TGTGCCACCAGCAGAGAGAGTGGGGGCAGTCAGCCCCAGCATTTT. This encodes CATSRESGGSQPQHF.

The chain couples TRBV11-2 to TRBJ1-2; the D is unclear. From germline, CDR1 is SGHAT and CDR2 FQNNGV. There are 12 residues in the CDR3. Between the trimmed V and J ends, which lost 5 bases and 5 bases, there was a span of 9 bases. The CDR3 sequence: CASSPDSYGYTF. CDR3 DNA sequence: TGTGCCAGCAGCCCAGATTCATATGGCTACACCTTC. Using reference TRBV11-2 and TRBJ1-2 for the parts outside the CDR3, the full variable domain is EAGVAQSPRYKIIEKRQSVAFWCNPISGHATLYWYQQILGQGPKLLIQFQNNGVVDDSQLPKDRFSAERLKGVDSTLKIQPAKLEDSAVYLCASSPDSYGYTFGSGTRLTVV.

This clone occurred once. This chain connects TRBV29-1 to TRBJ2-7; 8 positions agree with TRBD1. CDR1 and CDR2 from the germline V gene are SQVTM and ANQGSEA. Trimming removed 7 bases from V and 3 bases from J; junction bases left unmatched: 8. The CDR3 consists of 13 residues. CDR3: CSALGQGGYEQYF. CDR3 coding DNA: TGCAGCGCCCTAGGACAGGGAGGCTACGAGCAGTACTTC.

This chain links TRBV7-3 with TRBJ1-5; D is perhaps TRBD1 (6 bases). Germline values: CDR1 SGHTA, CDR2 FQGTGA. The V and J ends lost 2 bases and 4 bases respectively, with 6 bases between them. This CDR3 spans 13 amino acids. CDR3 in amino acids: CASSLDRNQPQHF. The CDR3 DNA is TGTGCCAGCAGCTTAGACAGGAATCAGCCCCAGCATTTT.

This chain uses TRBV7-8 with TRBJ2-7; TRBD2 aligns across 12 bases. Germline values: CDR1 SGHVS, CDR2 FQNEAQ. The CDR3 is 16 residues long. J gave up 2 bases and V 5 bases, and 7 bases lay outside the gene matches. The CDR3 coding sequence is TGTGCCAGCAGCCTAATGGGACTAGCGGGCGCCTACGAGCAGTACTTC. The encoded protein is CASSLMGLAGAYEQYF.

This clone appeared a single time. CDR3 in amino acids: CATGRSYYNEQFF. In DNA, the CDR3 is TGTGCCACCGGGAGATCGTACTACAATGAGCAGTTCTTC. The chain uses TRBV27 and TRBJ2-1; possible D gene TRBD2, 6 bases. Per the germline V gene, CDR1 is MNHEY and CDR2 is SMNVEV (reference sequence). Trimming cost V 10 bases and J 3 bases, with 13 bases left between them. The CDR3 runs to 13 residues.

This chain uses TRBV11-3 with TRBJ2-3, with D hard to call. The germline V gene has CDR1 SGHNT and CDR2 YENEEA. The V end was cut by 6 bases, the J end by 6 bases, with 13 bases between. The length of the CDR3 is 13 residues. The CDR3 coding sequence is TGTGCCAGCAGACTATCACCGGGTGATACGCAGTATTTT. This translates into CASRLSPGDTQYF.

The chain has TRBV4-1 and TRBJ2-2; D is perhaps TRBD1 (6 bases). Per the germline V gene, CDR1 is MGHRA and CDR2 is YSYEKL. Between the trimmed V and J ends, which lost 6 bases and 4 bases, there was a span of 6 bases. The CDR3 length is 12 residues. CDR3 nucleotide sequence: TGCGCCAGCAGAGGGGGCACCGGGGAGCTGTTTTTT. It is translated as CASRGGTGELFF.

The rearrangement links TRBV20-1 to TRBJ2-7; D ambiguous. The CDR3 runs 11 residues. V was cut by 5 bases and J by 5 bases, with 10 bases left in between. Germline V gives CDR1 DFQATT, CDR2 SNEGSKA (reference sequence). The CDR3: CSAVDLDEQYF. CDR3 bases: TGCAGTGCTGTAGACTTAGACGAGCAGTACTTC.

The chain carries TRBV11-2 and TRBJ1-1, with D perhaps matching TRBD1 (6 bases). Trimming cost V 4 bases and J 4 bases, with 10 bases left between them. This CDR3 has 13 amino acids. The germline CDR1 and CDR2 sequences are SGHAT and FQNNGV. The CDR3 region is CASSSGVGTEAFF. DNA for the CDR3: TGTGCCAGCAGCTCAGGGGTCGGCACTGAAGCTTTCTTT.

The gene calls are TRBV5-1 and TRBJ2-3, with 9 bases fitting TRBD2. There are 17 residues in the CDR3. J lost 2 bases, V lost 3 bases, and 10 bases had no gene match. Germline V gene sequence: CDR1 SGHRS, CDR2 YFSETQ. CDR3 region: CASSWNLAGGYTDTQYF. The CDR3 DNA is TGCGCCAGCAGCTGGAATCTCGCGGGAGGGTACACAGATACGCAGTATTTT.